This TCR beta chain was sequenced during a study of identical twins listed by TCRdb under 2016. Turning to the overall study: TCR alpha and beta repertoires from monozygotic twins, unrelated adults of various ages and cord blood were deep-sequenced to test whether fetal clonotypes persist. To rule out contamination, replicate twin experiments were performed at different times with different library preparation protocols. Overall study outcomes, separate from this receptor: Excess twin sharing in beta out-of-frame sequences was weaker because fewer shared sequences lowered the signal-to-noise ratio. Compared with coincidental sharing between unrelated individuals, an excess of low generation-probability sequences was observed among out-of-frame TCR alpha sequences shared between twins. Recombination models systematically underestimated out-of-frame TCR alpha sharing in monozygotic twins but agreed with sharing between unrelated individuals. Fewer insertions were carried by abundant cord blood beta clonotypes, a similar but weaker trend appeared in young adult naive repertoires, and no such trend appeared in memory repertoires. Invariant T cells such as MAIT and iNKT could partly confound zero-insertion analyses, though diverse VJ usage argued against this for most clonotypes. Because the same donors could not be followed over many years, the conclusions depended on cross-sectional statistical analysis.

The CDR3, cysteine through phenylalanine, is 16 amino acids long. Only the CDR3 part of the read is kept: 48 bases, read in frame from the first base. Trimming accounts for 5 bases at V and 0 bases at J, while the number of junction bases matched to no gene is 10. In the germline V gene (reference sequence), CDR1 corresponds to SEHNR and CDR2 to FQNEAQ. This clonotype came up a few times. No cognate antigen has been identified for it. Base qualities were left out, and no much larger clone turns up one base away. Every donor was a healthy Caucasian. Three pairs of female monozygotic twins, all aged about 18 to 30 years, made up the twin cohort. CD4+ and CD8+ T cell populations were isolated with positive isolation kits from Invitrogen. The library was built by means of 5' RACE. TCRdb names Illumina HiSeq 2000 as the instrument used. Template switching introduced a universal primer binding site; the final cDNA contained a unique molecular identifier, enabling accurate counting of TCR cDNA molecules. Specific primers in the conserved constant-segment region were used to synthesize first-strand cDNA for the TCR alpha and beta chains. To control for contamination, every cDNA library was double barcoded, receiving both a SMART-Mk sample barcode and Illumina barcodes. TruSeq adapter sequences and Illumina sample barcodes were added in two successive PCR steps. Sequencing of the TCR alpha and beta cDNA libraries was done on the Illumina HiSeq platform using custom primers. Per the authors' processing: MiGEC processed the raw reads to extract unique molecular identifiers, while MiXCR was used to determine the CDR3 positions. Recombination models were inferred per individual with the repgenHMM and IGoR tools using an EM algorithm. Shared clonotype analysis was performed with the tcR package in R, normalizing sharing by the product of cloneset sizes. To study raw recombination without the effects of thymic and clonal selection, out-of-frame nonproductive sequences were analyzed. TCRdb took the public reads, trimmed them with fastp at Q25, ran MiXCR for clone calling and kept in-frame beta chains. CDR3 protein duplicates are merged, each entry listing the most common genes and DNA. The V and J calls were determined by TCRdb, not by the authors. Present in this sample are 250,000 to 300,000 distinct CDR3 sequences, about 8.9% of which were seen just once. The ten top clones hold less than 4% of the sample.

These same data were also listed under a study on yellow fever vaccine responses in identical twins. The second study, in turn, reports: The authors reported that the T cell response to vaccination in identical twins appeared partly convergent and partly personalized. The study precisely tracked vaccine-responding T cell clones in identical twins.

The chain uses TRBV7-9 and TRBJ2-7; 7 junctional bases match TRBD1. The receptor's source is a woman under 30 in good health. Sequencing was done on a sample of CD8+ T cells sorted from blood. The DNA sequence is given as TGTGCCAGCAGCCCACCGGTGGGACAGAGCTCCTACGAGCAGTACTTC. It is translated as CASSPPVGQSSYEQYF. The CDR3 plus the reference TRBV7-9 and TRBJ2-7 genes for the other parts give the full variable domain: DTGVSQNPRHKITKRGQNVTFRCDPISEHNRLYWYRQTLGQGPEFLTYFQNEAQLEKSRLLSDRFSAERPKGSFSTLEIQRTEQGDSAMYLCASSPPVGQSSYEQYFGPGTRLTVT.